Listed below are T cell receptor beta chains from one sample, sequenced in a study of blood T cell repertoires in COVID-19. Some clones are missing from TCRdb's copy, which holds only in-frame ones; the method was immunoSEQ multiplex PCR. The sample shows more than 250,000 clones, around 90% of them seen only once. Material: peripheral blood. The source is a woman between 50 and 59 years old with COVID-19, enrolled during active disease. Each CDR3 is given without its conserved first and last residue.

V,CDR3
TRBV9,ASSVLASANTGELF
TRBV19,ASSVGEITTDTQY
TRBV5-5,ASSLAGAGGPSGTQY
TRBV11-2,ASSLGTGINYGYT
TRBV7-9,ASSYRDAGNTIY
TRBV6-5,ASSYSQRGSYEQY
TRBV30,AWMEGRWYGYT
TRBV27,ASSLSRGLLNEQF
TRBV9,ASEPNLNTEAF
TRBV5-1,ASSLPQGTNYGYT
TRBV6-5,ASTRTSVYTGELF
TRBV4-3,ASSRLAGTGGNEQY
TRBV19,ASSMAGYRYNEQF
TRBV18,ASSPLNTGELF
TRBV19,ASSIVGGSSYNEQF
TRBV21-1,ASSKVTLAVYNEQF